These 7 T cell receptor beta chains were all obtained from the same sample, sequenced in a study of ipilimumab plus nivolumab after autologous stem cell transplantation. TCRdb's table, derived via immunoSEQ multiplex PCR, lists solely in-frame clones and lacks some. The sample lists tens of thousands of clones; approximately 83% were seen once. The sample consisted of PBMCs, taken in a trial of ipilimumab plus nivolumab as post-transplant consolidation. Source of these receptors: a male donor with diffuse large B-cell lymphoma.

The sample holds a few counts of this clone. This chain connects TRBV4-1 to TRBJ2-1; D might be TRBD1 (8 bases). Germline V lookup: CDR1 MGHRA, CDR2 YSYEKL. V lost 3 bases to trimming and J lost 7 bases, with 25 bases between them. This CDR3 spans 18 amino acids. The DNA for the CDR3 is TGCGCCAGCAGCCACTTGGGGAAGAGACAGGGGAGGGAAAATGAGCAGTTCTTC. Amino acids: CASSHLGKRQGRENEQFF.

The chain couples TRBV2 to TRBJ1-5; D is unclear. Germline V gives CDR1 SNHLY, CDR2 FYNNEI. The CDR3 length is 12 residues. With 3 bases removed from V and 5 bases from J, the gap between germline ends came to 5 bases. The CDR3 DNA follows: TGTGCCAGCAGTGAGGACGATCAGCCCCAGCATTTT. Encoded protein: CASSEDDQPQHF.

The table lists this clone with a few counts. The genes are TRBV12-5 and TRBJ1-5; D is unresolved. Trimming removed 4 bases from V and 8 bases from J, with 9 bases in between. The CDR3 has 12 residues. The germline gives CDR1 LGHNT, CDR2 FRNRAP. The CDR3 sequence: CASGSPPEPQHF. In DNA, the CDR3 is TGTGCTAGTGGTTCCCCCCCGGAGCCCCAGCATTTT.

The chain links TRBV6-1 to TRBJ2-5; the match to TRBD2 covers 9 bases. The V and J ends lost 4 bases and 7 bases, in that order; junction bases with no gene match: 10. The CDR3 covers 15 residues. In germline, CDR1 is MNHNS, CDR2 SASEGT. CDR3 DNA: TGTGCCAGCAGTGGAGGGTTAGCGGGGGTACGGACCCAGTACTTC. It encodes CASSGGLAGVRTQYF.

This chain links TRBV4-1 with TRBJ1-4; D uncertain. The CDR3 length is 15 residues. Trimming shortened V by 5 bases and J by 0 bases, and 10 bases separated the two germline ends. Germline loops: CDR1 MGHRA, CDR2 YSYEKL. The CDR3 here is CASSSHFATNEKLFF. The CDR3 DNA follows: TGCGCCAGCAGCTCCCACTTTGCAACTAATGAAAAACTGTTTTTT.

The V gene is TRBV5-1, the J gene TRBJ1-1; TRBD1 is a possible D gene (6 bases). CDR1 is SGHRS and CDR2 is YFSETQ in the germline V gene. The CDR3 is made up of 15 amino acids. V shed 5 bases and J shed 1 base, with 15 bases lying between them. CDR3 sequence (DNA): TGCGCCAGCAGGGCCGGGACAACCTCGAACACTGAAGCTTTCTTT. Translation: CASRAGTTSNTEAFF.

This clone was picked up one time. The chain carries TRBV6-1 and TRBJ1-4, with unresolved D. CDR3 size: 15 residues. Germline loops: CDR1 MNHNS, CDR2 SASEGT. The V gene lost 3 bases and the J gene lost 7 bases, with 15 bases spanning the gap. CDR3 bases: TGTGCCAGCAGTGATGGGTGGGGAGGCAGTGAAAAACTGTTTTTT. This sequence encodes CASSDGWGGSEKLFF.